These 3 T cell receptor beta chains originate from one sample sequenced in a study of cytomegalovirus exposure and HLA in healthy donors. Profiled with immunoSEQ multiplex PCR; TCRdb holds only in-frame clones, not every one. The sample lists more than 55,000 clones; roughly 90% were seen once. Sequencing was carried out using PBMCs. The receptors originated from a woman between 18 and 29 years old in good health and CMV-seronegative.

The CDR3 sequence is CASSSELLGETQYF. Written as DNA, the CDR3 is TGTGCCAGCAGCAGCGAGCTACTAGGGGAGACCCAGTACTTC. J is TRBJ2-5 and V is TRBV7-2; a possible D gene is TRBD2 (5 bases). In germline, CDR1 is SGHTA, CDR2 FQGNSA. There are 14 residues in the CDR3. Trimming cost V 5 bases and J 5 bases, with 15 bases left between them.

The chain recombines TRBV7-8 with TRBJ2-1, with D possibly being TRBD1 (5 bases). Germline V CDR1 and CDR2: SGHVS, FQNEAQ. The V end lost 5 bases, the J end lost 5 bases, and 10 bases lay between the germline ends. This CDR3 is built from 13 residues. For the CDR3, the DNA is TGTGCCAGCAGCCTACGACAGAACAATGAGCAGTTCTTC. Protein product: CASSLRQNNEQFF. Full variable domain (rest looked up from reference TRBV7-8 and TRBJ2-1): GAGVSQSPRYKVAKRGQDVALRCDPISGHVSLFWYQQALGQGPEFLTYFQNEAQLDKSGLPSDRFFAERPEGSVSTLKIQRTQQEDSAVYLCASSLRQNNEQFFGPGTRLTVL.

The genes are TRBV4-1 and TRBJ2-1; weak D call: TRBD2 (5 bases). In germline, CDR1 is MGHRA, CDR2 YSYEKL. V lost 3 bases to trimming and J lost 4 bases, with 19 bases between them. The CDR3 loop spans 17 amino acids. The DNA for the CDR3 is TGCGCCAGCAGCCAGAGTATGAGGGCAACAGCTTACAATGAGCAGTTCTTC. The encoded protein is CASSQSMRATAYNEQFF.